What follows are 31 T cell receptor beta chains derived from one specimen sequenced in a study of neurological immune-mediated disorders. TCRdb used MiXCR to reprocess the 5' RACE reads, holding one entry per CDR3 protein. In the table there are tens of thousands of distinct CDR3 sequences, 3.8% of which are singletons. Sequenced sample: PBMCs. The origin of the receptors is a man aged 55 to 69 with multiple sclerosis.

This clonotype was seen at least ten times. The rearrangement uses TRBV15 and TRBJ2-1; no firm D call. Germline loops: CDR1 LNHNV, CDR2 YYDKDF (reference sequence). The V and J ends lost 1 base and 5 bases respectively, with 6 bases between them. The CDR3 sequence is 13 residues long. The CDR3 DNA is TGTGCCACCAGCAGAGGCTGGGACAATGAGCAGTTCTTC. Its translation is CATSRGWDNEQFF.

Comments on this clonotype: A read error may be the cause here, since a much bigger clone is one base away. V gene TRBV15 combines with J gene TRBJ1-5; D possibly corresponds to TRBD1 (5 bases). CDR1 is LNHNV and CDR2 is YYDKDF in the germline V gene (reference sequence). The length of the CDR3 is 13 residues. The chain's CDR3 is CVTSREPSRGQHF. CDR3 coding DNA: TGTGTCACCAGCAGAGAACCCTCGAGGGGCCAGCATTTT.

In its sample, this clonotype is medium-sized. The V gene is TRBV9, the J gene TRBJ2-3; TRBD2 matches 8 bases. Looked up from germline, CDR1 is SGDLS and CDR2 is YYNGEE. J lost 4 bases, V lost 4 bases, and 8 bases had no gene match. The CDR3 length is 15 residues. DNA for the CDR3: TGTGCCAGCAGCTCGAGCGGGAGAGGCGCAGATACGCAGTATTTT. As protein: CASSSSGRGADTQYF.

This clonotype came up many times. The chain couples TRBV10-2 to TRBJ2-1; D is possibly TRBD2 (6 bases). V was clipped by 10 bases and J by 3 bases, with 22 bases between them. Germline V gives CDR1 WSHSY, CDR2 SAAADI. There are 16 residues in the CDR3. The DNA for the CDR3 is TGCGCCACCTCCGTTTCCGGGACTTTTGTCTACAATGAGCAGTTCTTC. Translation: CATSVSGTFVYNEQFF.

This clonotype was found many times. The V gene is TRBV20-1, the J gene TRBJ2-7; D call uncertain. The CDR3 consists of 13 residues. The V and J ends lost 4 bases and 2 bases respectively, with 12 bases between them. CDR1 is DFQATT and CDR2 is SNEGSKA in the germline V gene (reference sequence). DNA of the CDR3: TGCAGTGCTATCAAAAGCACTACCTACGAGCAGTACTTC. The encoded protein is CSAIKSTTYEQYF.

This clonotype came up many times. The V gene is TRBV12-3 or TRBV12-4, the J gene TRBJ2-7, with D perhaps matching TRBD1 (6 bases). This CDR3 is 13 amino acids long. V was cut by 2 bases and J by 3 bases, with 8 bases left in between. The CDR3 spells CASSLSGVYEQYF. Here the CDR3 DNA reads TGTGCCAGCAGTTTATCAGGGGTCTACGAGCAGTACTTC.

This chain connects TRBV20-1 to TRBJ2-4; D gene unclear. The CDR3 has 15 amino acids. The germline V and J ends were trimmed by 0 bases and 0 bases, with 9 bases remaining between them. In germline, CDR1 is DFQATT, CDR2 SNEGSKA (reference sequence). The CDR3 protein is CSARDALLAKNIQYF. The DNA for the CDR3 is TGCAGTGCTAGAGATGCGCTCCTAGCCAAAAACATTCAGTACTTC.

This clonotype was recorded many times. The chain carries TRBV10-3 and TRBJ1-6, with D maybe TRBD1 (6 bases). V shed 5 bases and J shed 6 bases, with 14 bases lying between them. The germline CDR1 and CDR2 sequences are ENHRY and SYGVKD. CDR3 length: 15 amino acids. The CDR3 is CAISPRTESNSPLHF. For the CDR3, the DNA is TGTGCCATCAGTCCCCGGACAGAAAGTAATTCACCCCTCCACTTT.

In this sample, this clonotype turned up many times. The rearrangement uses TRBV5-1 and TRBJ2-2, with D perhaps matching TRBD1 (5 bases). The CDR3 loop spans 16 amino acids. V lost 4 bases, J lost 4 bases, and 17 bases lay in between. The germline V gene encodes CDR1 SGHRS and CDR2 YFSETQ. CDR3: CASSPSMGGATGELFF. CDR3 sequence (DNA): TGCGCCAGCAGCCCCTCAATGGGTGGGGCCACCGGGGAGCTGTTTTTT.

In this sample, this clonotype turned up many times. V gene TRBV4-2 combines with J gene TRBJ2-7; D possibly corresponds to TRBD1 (6 bases). CDR3 length: 16 amino acids. Germline lookup yields CDR1 LGHNA and CDR2 YNFKEQ. V was cut by 3 bases and J by 2 bases, with 17 bases left in between. CDR3 loop: CASSHLSGTQTYEQYF. The CDR3 DNA is TGTGCCAGCAGCCACCTCTCCGGGACACAAACCTACGAGCAGTACTTC.

The chain links TRBV27 to TRBJ1-5; D is perhaps TRBD1 (6 bases). V dropped 1 base and J dropped 0 bases, with 16 bases sitting between them. This CDR3 contains 18 residues. The germline V gene has CDR1 MNHEY and CDR2 SMNVEV (reference sequence). CDR3: CASSLLRVGGASNQPQHF. The CDR3 bases are TGTGCCAGCAGTTTATTGCGTGTCGGGGGGGCTAGCAATCAGCCCCAGCATTTT.

This clonotype occurred many times. The chain joins TRBV6-2 or TRBV6-3 to TRBJ2-3; no definite D call. The CDR3 loop spans 14 amino acids. CDR1 is MNHEY and CDR2 is SVGEGT in the germline V gene. Trimming cost V 7 bases and J 2 bases, with 13 bases left between them. CDR3 amino acids: CASTPAAATDTQYF. In DNA, the CDR3 is TGTGCCAGCACCCCGGCCGCCGCCACAGATACGCAGTATTTT.

This clonotype occurred many times. The chain links TRBV5-1 to TRBJ1-2; tentatively, D is TRBD1 (5 bases). The germline V gene encodes CDR1 SGHRS and CDR2 YFSETQ. V was pared by 5 bases and J by 4 bases, with 9 bases between. The CDR3 has 12 amino acids. CDR3 sequence: CASSPGTYGYTF. In DNA, the CDR3 is TGCGCCAGCAGTCCAGGGACCTATGGCTACACCTTC. Filled out from reference TRBV5-1 and TRBJ1-2, the complete variable domain reads KAGVTQTPRYLIKTRGQQVTLSCSPISGHRSVSWYQQTPGQGLQFLFEYFSETQRNKGNFPGRFSGRQFSNSRSEMNVSTLELGDSALYLCASSPGTYGYTFGSGTRLTVV.

This clonotype was recorded at least ten times. CDR3 residues: CASTIGGEGNQPQHF. DNA of the CDR3: TGTGCCAGCACCATCGGGGGGGAAGGCAATCAGCCCCAGCATTTT. This chain links TRBV12-3 or TRBV12-4 with TRBJ1-5, with D possibly matching TRBD1 (5 bases). This CDR3 has 15 residues. Trimming took off 7 bases at V and 2 bases at J, with 15 bases between the two ends.

This clonotype was observed at least ten times. CDR3 bases: TGTGCCAGCAGCTTACAGAGGGCTAACACTGAAGCTTTCTTT. This codes for CASSLQRANTEAFF. The chain uses TRBV5-6 and TRBJ1-1; D is unclear. CDR1 is SGHDT and CDR2 is YYEEEE in the germline V gene. Trimming removed 2 bases from V and 2 bases from J, with 10 bases in between. This CDR3 comprises 14 residues.

This clonotype has a handful of counts. The rearrangement links TRBV6-5 to TRBJ1-2, with 8 bases matching TRBD1. This CDR3 has 15 amino acids. Germline-derived CDR1 and CDR2 are MNHEY and SVGAGI. V lost 4 bases and J lost 4; bases outside the gene matches: 8. DNA for the CDR3: TGTGCCAGCAGTTCGATGGGGGACAGGTTCTATGGCTACACCTTC. As protein: CASSSMGDRFYGYTF.

This clonotype was recorded a few times. The V call is TRBV20-1, the J call TRBJ2-5; no clear D. Trimming cost V 3 bases and J 1 base, with 12 bases left between them. The CDR3 length is 14 residues. Germline V lookup: CDR1 DFQATT, CDR2 SNEGSKA (reference sequence). The CDR3 DNA sequence: TGCAGTGCTAGGATGACCCCCACCCAAGAGACCCAGTACTTC. It translates to CSARMTPTQETQYF.

This clonotype was seen many times. V and J are TRBV5-1 and TRBJ2-5; maybe TRBD1 (5 bases). The CDR3 has 14 amino acids. Germline-derived CDR1 and CDR2 are SGHRS and YFSETQ. The V end lost 1 base, the J end lost 1 base, and 8 bases lay between the germline ends. CDR3 amino acids: CASSLTGAQETQYF. The CDR3 DNA sequence: TGCGCCAGCAGCTTGACAGGTGCCCAAGAGACCCAGTACTTC.

This clonotype has just a few counts. This rearrangement joins TRBV11-2 to TRBJ2-7, with 10 nucleotides matching TRBD1. CDR1 SGHAT and CDR2 FQNNGV come from the germline V gene. With V trimmed by 1 base and J by 2 bases, 8 bases remained unmatched. The length of the CDR3 is 17 residues. The CDR3 protein is CASSLVAGQGIPYEQYF. In nucleotides, the CDR3 is TGTGCCAGCAGCTTAGTCGCGGGACAGGGGATCCCCTACGAGCAGTACTTC.

A word on this clonotype: This sequence may be a read error, since a much larger clone differs from it by one base. V is TRBV5-1 and J is TRBJ2-1, with 9 bases matching TRBD1. The V gene's germline CDR1 is SGHRS and CDR2 YFSETQ. J gave up 4 bases and V 0 bases, and 8 bases lay outside the gene matches. The CDR3 is 17 residues long. CDR3 sequence (DNA): TGCGCCAGCAGCTTGGAGCAAACAGGGGGCTCTTACAATGAGCAGTTCTTC. Encoded protein: CASSLEQTGGSYNEQFF.

This clonotype was observed at least ten times. The chain is built from TRBV5-5 and TRBJ2-7; 7 bases are a match to TRBD1. This CDR3 contains 15 residues. The V and J ends lost 0 bases and 5 bases, in that order; junction bases with no gene match: 8. Germline V CDR1 and CDR2: SGHKS, YYEKEE (reference sequence). The CDR3 DNA reads TGTGCCAGCAGCTTGGGTCCAGGGGACAGCAACGAGCAGTACTTC. This translates into CASSLGPGDSNEQYF.

This clonotype was recorded at least ten times. The rearrangement uses TRBV4-1 and TRBJ1-6, with 9 bases matching TRBD1. There are 15 residues in the CDR3. The V gene's germline CDR1 is MGHRA and CDR2 YSYEKL. V shed 4 bases, J shed 7 bases, and the junction held 5 bases outside the gene matches. CDR3 sequence reads: CASSPGQGPNSPLHF. CDR3 DNA: TGCGCCAGCAGCCCGGGACAGGGTCCAAATTCACCCCTCCACTTT.

Ten or more counts support this clonotype. This rearrangement joins TRBV20-1 to TRBJ2-7, with D hard to call. The CDR3 consists of 12 residues. With 2 bases removed from V and 3 bases from J, the gap between germline ends came to 8 bases. The germline V gene encodes CDR1 DFQATT and CDR2 SNEGSKA (reference sequence). CDR3 sequence: CSARHLHYEQYF. The CDR3 region has the DNA TGCAGTGCTAGACACCTCCACTACGAGCAGTACTTC.

On this clonotype itself: The junction differs from germline at one of its ends, possibly a read error. This chain connects TRBV7-6 to TRBJ1-2; D gene uncertain. The CDR3 contains 14 residues. Looked up from germline, CDR1 is SGHVS and CDR2 is FNYEAQ. CDR3 sequence (DNA): TGTGTCAGCAGCTTGCTTGTATGGAGCTATGGCTATACCTTC. Translating it yields CVSSLLVWSYGYTF.

In its sample, this clonotype was seen many times. The V gene is TRBV27, the J gene TRBJ2-7; tentative D call: TRBD1 (6 bases). CDR1 and CDR2 from the germline V gene are MNHEY and SMNVEV (reference sequence). The V gene lost 6 bases and the J gene lost 4 bases, with 10 bases spanning the gap. CDR3 length equals 12 residues. CDR3 in DNA: TGTGCCAGCAGGACTGGGACATACGAGCAGTACTTC. Translating gives CASRTGTYEQYF.

With respect to this clonotype: Given a much more abundant clone one base away, this may be a read error. The gene calls are TRBV3-1 and TRBJ2-7; perhaps TRBD1 as D (5 bases). Germline CDR1 LGHDT, CDR2 YNNKEL (reference sequence). There are 11 residues in the CDR3. CDR3 in amino acids: CPSAGTYEQYF. In nucleotides, the CDR3 is TGTCCCAGCGCAGGGACCTACGAGCAGTACTTC.

The gene calls are TRBV5-1 and TRBJ1-3; no clear D. The CDR3 has 13 amino acids. V was pared by 3 bases and J by 2 bases, with 6 bases between. CDR1 and CDR2 from the germline V gene are SGHRS and YFSETQ. The CDR3: CASSSQTGNTIYF. CDR3 DNA sequence: TGCGCCAGCAGCTCGCAAACTGGAAACACCATATATTTT.

This clonotype was counted many times. The chain is built from TRBV20-1 and TRBJ2-4; 8 bases align to TRBD1. Germline V gene lookup returns CDR1 DFQATT and CDR2 SNEGSKA (reference sequence). The CDR3 has 16 amino acids. V lost 0 bases and J lost 0; bases outside the gene matches: 4. The CDR3 coding sequence is TGCAGTGCTAGAGATCTGGACAGGGAAGCCAAAAACATTCAGTACTTC. Translating it yields CSARDLDREAKNIQYF.

The chain joins TRBV4-1 to TRBJ2-1; D gene unclear. The CDR3 is 13 residues long. V was shortened by 0 bases and J by 7 bases, with 7 bases between the two germline ends. Germline CDR1 MGHRA, CDR2 YSYEKL. The CDR3 loop is CASSQEGRNEQFF. The CDR3 DNA reads as TGCGCCAGCAGCCAAGAAGGCAGGAATGAGCAGTTCTTC.

This clonotype was observed many times. The chain recombines TRBV6-6 with TRBJ1-1; D call uncertain. The CDR3 spans 13 residues. The V gene lost 5 bases and the J gene lost 0 bases, with 7 bases spanning the gap. Per germline, CDR1 MNHNY and CDR2 SVGAGI (reference sequence). The CDR3 protein is CASSPVMNTEAFF. In DNA form, the CDR3 reads TGTGCCAGCAGTCCCGTTATGAACACTGAAGCTTTCTTT.

V and J are TRBV20-1 and TRBJ1-5; perhaps TRBD1 as D (5 bases). The V end was cut by 1 base, the J end by 2 bases, with 9 bases between. The CDR3 sequence is 14 residues long. Germline CDR1 reads DFQATT; CDR2 reads SNEGSKA (reference sequence). The CDR3 sequence: CSARVPGGNQPQHF. CDR3 sequence (DNA): TGCAGTGCTAGAGTACCGGGGGGCAATCAGCCCCAGCATTTT.